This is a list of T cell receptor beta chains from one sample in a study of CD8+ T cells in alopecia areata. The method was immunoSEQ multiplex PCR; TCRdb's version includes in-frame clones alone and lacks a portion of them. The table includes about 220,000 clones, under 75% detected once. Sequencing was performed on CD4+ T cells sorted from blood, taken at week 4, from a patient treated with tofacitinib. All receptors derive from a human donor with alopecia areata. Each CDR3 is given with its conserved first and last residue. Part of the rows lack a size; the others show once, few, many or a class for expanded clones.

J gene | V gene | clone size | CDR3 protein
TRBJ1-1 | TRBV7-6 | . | CASSGQESSEAFF
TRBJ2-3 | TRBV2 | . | CASSGLLLTDTQYF
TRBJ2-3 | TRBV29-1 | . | CSVEQNTQYF
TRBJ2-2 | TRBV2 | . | CASRADTGELFF
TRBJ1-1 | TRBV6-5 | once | CASSYLSEAFF
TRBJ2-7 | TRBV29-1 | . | CSVVTIYEQYF
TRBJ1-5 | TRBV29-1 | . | CSVQGRNQPQHF
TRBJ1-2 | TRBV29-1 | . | CSVDWLGQGYTF
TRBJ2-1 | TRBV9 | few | CASSVGGTGNEQFF
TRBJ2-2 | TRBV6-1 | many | CASSDFIASGRGELFF
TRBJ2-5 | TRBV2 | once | CASSEQLTGVQETQYF
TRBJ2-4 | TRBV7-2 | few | CASSFDPGQGMDIQYF
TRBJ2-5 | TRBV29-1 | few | CSVGQEETQYF
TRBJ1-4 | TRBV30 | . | CAWSVRTGVEKLFF
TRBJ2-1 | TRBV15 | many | CATSRANEQFF
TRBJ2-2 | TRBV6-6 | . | CASWAGARELFF
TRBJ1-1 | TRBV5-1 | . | CASSLETNTEAFF
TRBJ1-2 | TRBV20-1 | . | CSALRRDGYTF
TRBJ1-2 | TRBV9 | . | CASSVRDYGYTF
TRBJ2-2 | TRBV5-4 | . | CASSSRLPGELFF